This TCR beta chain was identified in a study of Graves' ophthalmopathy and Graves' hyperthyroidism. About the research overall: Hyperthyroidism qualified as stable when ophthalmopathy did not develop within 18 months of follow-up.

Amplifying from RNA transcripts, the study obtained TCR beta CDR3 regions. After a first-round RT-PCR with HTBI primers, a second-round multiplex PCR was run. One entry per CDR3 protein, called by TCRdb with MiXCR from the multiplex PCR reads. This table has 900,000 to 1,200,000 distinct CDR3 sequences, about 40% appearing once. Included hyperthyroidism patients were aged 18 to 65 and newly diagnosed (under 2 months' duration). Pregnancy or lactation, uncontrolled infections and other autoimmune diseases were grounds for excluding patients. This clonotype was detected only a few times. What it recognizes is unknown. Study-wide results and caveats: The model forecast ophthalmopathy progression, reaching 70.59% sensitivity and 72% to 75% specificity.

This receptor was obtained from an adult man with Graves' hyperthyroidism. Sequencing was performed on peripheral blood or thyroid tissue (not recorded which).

The CDR3 here is CASSPIGTATYGYTF. As DNA, the CDR3 is TGTGCCAGCAGCCCTATCGGGACAGCTACATATGGCTACACCTTC. The V gene is TRBV7-2, the J gene TRBJ1-2, with TRBD1 matching 7 bases. CDR3 size: 15 residues. Germline values: CDR1 SGHTA, CDR2 FQGNSA. With V trimmed by 5 bases and J by 5 bases, 11 bases remained unmatched.